This is a list of T cell receptor beta chains from one sample in a study of blood T cell repertoires in COVID-19. TCRdb's copy holds only in-frame clones and misses some; the assay was immunoSEQ multiplex PCR. The repertoire holds over 200,000 clones, with under 90% as singletons. Specimen: peripheral blood. Receptors were obtained from a man aged 55-75 years who had recovered from COVID-19. Each CDR3 is given with its conserved first and last residue. Fields, in order: V gene, J gene, D gene, clone size, CDR3 DNA, CDR3 protein. A D gene is named only where the DNA matches it firmly. Clone size appears in some rows only: once, few, many, or a class for an expanded clone.

V gene: TRBV7-9
J gene: TRBJ2-1
D gene: .
clone size: few
CDR3 DNA: TGTGCCAGCCCAAATGAGCAGTTCTTC
CDR3 protein: CASPNEQFF

V gene: TRBV7-3
J gene: TRBJ1-2
D gene: TRBD1
clone size: .
CDR3 DNA: TGTGCCAGCAGCACCGGGACAGTTCAGGTCTATGGCTACACCTTC
CDR3 protein: CASSTGTVQVYGYTF

V gene: TRBV11-2
J gene: TRBJ1-2
D gene: TRBD1
clone size: .
CDR3 DNA: TGTGCCAGCAGCAGGGACAGGGTCGAAAGACACTATGGCTACACCTTC
CDR3 protein: CASSRDRVERHYGYTF

V gene: TRBV6-5
J gene: TRBJ1-6
D gene: TRBD1
clone size: .
CDR3 DNA: TGTGCCAGCAGAATAGGGACAGTCTATAATTCACCCCTCCACTTT
CDR3 protein: CASRIGTVYNSPLHF

V gene: TRBV11-2
J gene: TRBJ2-7
D gene: .
clone size: .
CDR3 DNA: TGTGCCAGCAGCCACGGGGGCGAGCAGTACTTC
CDR3 protein: CASSHGGEQYF

V gene: TRBV6-5
J gene: TRBJ2-7
D gene: TRBD2
clone size: .
CDR3 DNA: TGTGCCAGCAGGGCCCTAGCGGGAGCGGAATACGAGCAGTACTTC
CDR3 protein: CASRALAGAEYEQYF

V gene: TRBV2
J gene: TRBJ2-1
D gene: .
clone size: .
CDR3 DNA: TGTGCCAGCAGTGAACTCGCCATGGGAGATGAGCAGTTCTTC
CDR3 protein: CASSELAMGDEQFF

V gene: TRBV5-8
J gene: TRBJ2-1
D gene: TRBD2
clone size: .
CDR3 DNA: TGTGCCAGCAGCAGACTAGCGGGGGATAACAATGAGCAGTTCTTC
CDR3 protein: CASSRLAGDNNEQFF

V gene: TRBV18
J gene: TRBJ1-4
D gene: TRBD1
clone size: .
CDR3 DNA: TGTGCCAGCTCACCATCACAGGGGGCAGGTGAAAAACTGTTTTTT
CDR3 protein: CASSPSQGAGEKLFF

V gene: TRBV5-4
J gene: TRBJ2-1
D gene: .
clone size: .
CDR3 DNA: TGTGCCAGCAGCTTAGGGAGTGAGCAGTTCTTC
CDR3 protein: CASSLGSEQFF

V gene: TRBV9
J gene: TRBJ2-5
D gene: .
clone size: .
CDR3 DNA: TGTGCCAGCAGCGCCCCGGGGGGCCGGGGGACCCAGTACTTC
CDR3 protein: CASSAPGGRGTQYF

V gene: TRBV7-9
J gene: TRBJ2-3
D gene: TRBD2
clone size: .
CDR3 DNA: TGTGCCAGCAGCTTACTAGCGGGCATCGATACGCAGTATTTT
CDR3 protein: CASSLLAGIDTQYF

V gene: TRBV28
J gene: TRBJ2-7
D gene: TRBD2
clone size: .
CDR3 DNA: TGTGCCAGCATTCTCGGAGGGACTAGCGGGCCTCTAGGGAACGAGCAGTACTTC
CDR3 protein: CASILGGTSGPLGNEQYF

V gene: TRBV12-2
J gene: TRBJ2-2
D gene: .
clone size: few
CDR3 DNA: TGTGCAAGTCGCCCCGATTCCCATACGGGGGGGCCGTTGAACACCGGGGAGCTGTTTTTT
CDR3 protein: CASRPDSHTGGPLNTGELFF

V gene: TRBV5-1
J gene: TRBJ2-1
D gene: TRBD1
clone size: .
CDR3 DNA: TGCGCCAGCAGCTTGATGAGACAGGGGGCGCGGGAGGCTTCCAATGAGCAGTTCTTC
CDR3 protein: CASSLMRQGAREASNEQFF

V gene: TRBV7-9
J gene: TRBJ1-3
D gene: .
clone size: few
CDR3 DNA: TGTGCCAGCAGCCGCGGCAGGGATGGAAACACCATATATTTT
CDR3 protein: CASSRGRDGNTIYF

V gene: TRBV19
J gene: TRBJ2-3
D gene: .
clone size: .
CDR3 DNA: TGTGCCAGTAGTATAGCAAAGGGGAGCACAGATACGCAGTATTTT
CDR3 protein: CASSIAKGSTDTQYF

V gene: TRBV19
J gene: TRBJ1-2
D gene: TRBD1
clone size: .
CDR3 DNA: TGTGCCAGTAGGAAGACAGGGGTTAACTATGGCTACACCTTC
CDR3 protein: CASRKTGVNYGYTF

V gene: TRBV19
J gene: TRBJ2-7
D gene: TRBD1
clone size: .
CDR3 DNA: TGTGCCAGTAGACGGGACAGGGAGACAGGCGAGCAGTACTTC
CDR3 protein: CASRRDRETGEQYF

V gene: TRBV7-9
J gene: TRBJ2-7
D gene: .
clone size: .
CDR3 DNA: TGTGCCAGCAGCTTAGGTCGGCAGGGGCCGCTCTCCTACGAGCAGTACTTC
CDR3 protein: CASSLGRQGPLSYEQYF

V gene: TRBV4-1
J gene: TRBJ1-2
D gene: .
clone size: .
CDR3 DNA: TGCGCCAGCAGCCAAGAAGTCTCCTGGGCGTCCCATGGCTACACCTTC
CDR3 protein: CASSQEVSWASHGYTF

V gene: TRBV14
J gene: TRBJ1-1
D gene: TRBD1
clone size: .
CDR3 DNA: TGTGCCAGCAGCCCGTACAGGGGGGCGAACACTGAAGCTTTCTTT
CDR3 protein: CASSPYRGANTEAFF

V gene: TRBV7-7
J gene: TRBJ2-1
D gene: TRBD2
clone size: .
CDR3 DNA: TGTGCTAGCAGCTTAGCGCCCCTAGCGGGAGTTGATGAGCAGTTCTTC
CDR3 protein: CASSLAPLAGVDEQFF

V gene: TRBV7-2
J gene: TRBJ2-5
D gene: TRBD2
clone size: .
CDR3 DNA: TGTGCCAGCAGCCTTCCACCCAGACTAGCGGAAGAGACCCAGTACTTC
CDR3 protein: CASSLPPRLAEETQYF

V gene: TRBV30
J gene: TRBJ1-3
D gene: .
clone size: .
CDR3 DNA: TGTGCCTGGCTATATCGGGATTACTCTGGAAACACCATATATTTT
CDR3 protein: CAWLYRDYSGNTIYF

V gene: TRBV7-2
J gene: TRBJ2-7
D gene: TRBD2
clone size: .
CDR3 DNA: TGTGCCAGCAGCTCGCGGACTAGCGCCCACGAGCAGTACTTC
CDR3 protein: CASSSRTSAHEQYF

V gene: TRBV19
J gene: TRBJ1-5
D gene: TRBD1
clone size: .
CDR3 DNA: TGTGCCAGTAGTATCCAGGGGGGTGGTCAGCCCCAGCATTTT
CDR3 protein: CASSIQGGGQPQHF

V gene: TRBV28
J gene: TRBJ2-7
D gene: TRBD1
clone size: few
CDR3 DNA: TGTGCCAGCGCTTCGGGACAGGGCTACGAGCAGTACTTC
CDR3 protein: CASASGQGYEQYF

V gene: TRBV11-2
J gene: TRBJ2-7
D gene: .
clone size: .
CDR3 DNA: TGTGCCAGCAGCTTACCTCGGGGGAGCTCCTACGAGCAGTACTTC
CDR3 protein: CASSLPRGSSYEQYF

V gene: TRBV5-1
J gene: TRBJ1-4
D gene: TRBD1
clone size: .
CDR3 DNA: TGCGCCAGCTCCTTTTGGACAGGAGATGAAAAACTGTTTTTT
CDR3 protein: CASSFWTGDEKLFF

V gene: TRBV7-3
J gene: TRBJ2-2
D gene: .
clone size: .
CDR3 DNA: TGTGCCAGCAGCTTCACGGGGGGCTACAGGACAAACACCGGGGAGCTGTTTTTT
CDR3 protein: CASSFTGGYRTNTGELFF

V gene: TRBV10-3
J gene: TRBJ2-7
D gene: .
clone size: .
CDR3 DNA: TGTGCCAACCTAGAGCACATAGCTTCAAGCCCGACGGCCTACGAGCAGTACTTC
CDR3 protein: CANLEHIASSPTAYEQYF